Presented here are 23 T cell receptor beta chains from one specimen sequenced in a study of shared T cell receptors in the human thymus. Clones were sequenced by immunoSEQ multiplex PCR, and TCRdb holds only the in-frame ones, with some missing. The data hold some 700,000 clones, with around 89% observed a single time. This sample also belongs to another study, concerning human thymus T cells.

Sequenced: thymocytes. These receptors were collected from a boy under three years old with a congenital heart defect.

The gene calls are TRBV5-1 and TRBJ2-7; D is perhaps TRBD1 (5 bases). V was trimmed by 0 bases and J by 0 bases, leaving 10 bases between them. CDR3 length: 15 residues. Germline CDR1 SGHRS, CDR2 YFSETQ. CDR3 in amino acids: CASSLGQYLSYEQYF. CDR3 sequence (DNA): TGCGCCAGCAGCTTGGGACAGTACCTCTCCTACGAGCAGTACTTC.

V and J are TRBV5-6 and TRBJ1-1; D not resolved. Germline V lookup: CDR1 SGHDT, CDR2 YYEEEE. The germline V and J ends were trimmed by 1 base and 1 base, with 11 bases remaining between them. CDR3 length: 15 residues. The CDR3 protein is CASSLSTTRNTEAFF. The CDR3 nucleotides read TGTGCCAGCAGCTTGTCTACGACAAGGAACACTGAAGCTTTCTTT.

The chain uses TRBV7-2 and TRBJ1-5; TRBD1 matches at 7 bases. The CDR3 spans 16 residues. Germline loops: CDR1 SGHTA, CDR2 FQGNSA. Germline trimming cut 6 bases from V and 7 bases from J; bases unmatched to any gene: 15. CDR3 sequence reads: CASRKDQGVVWQPQHF. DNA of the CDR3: TGTGCCAGCAGAAAGGATCAGGGGGTGGTCTGGCAGCCCCAGCATTTT.

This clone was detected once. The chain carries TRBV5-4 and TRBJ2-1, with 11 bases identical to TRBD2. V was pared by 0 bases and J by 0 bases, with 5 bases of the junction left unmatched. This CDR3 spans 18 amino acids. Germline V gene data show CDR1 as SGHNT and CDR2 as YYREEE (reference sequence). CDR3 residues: CASSLGVAGGVSYNEQFF. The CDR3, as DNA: TGTGCCAGCAGCTTGGGGGTAGCGGGAGGGGTCTCCTACAATGAGCAGTTCTTC. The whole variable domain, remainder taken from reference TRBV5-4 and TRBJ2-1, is ETGVTQSPTHLIKTRGQQVTLRCSSQSGHNTVSWYQQALGQGPQFIFQYYREEENGRGNFPPRFSGLQFPNYSSELNVNALELDDSALYLCASSLGVAGGVSYNEQFFGPGTRLTVL.

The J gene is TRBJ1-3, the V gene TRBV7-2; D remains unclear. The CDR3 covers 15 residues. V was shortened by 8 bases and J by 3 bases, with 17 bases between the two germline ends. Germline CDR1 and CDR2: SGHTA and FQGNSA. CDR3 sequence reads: CASLEPGYGGNTIYF. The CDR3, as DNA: TGTGCCAGCCTAGAGCCGGGGTATGGTGGAAACACCATATATTTT.

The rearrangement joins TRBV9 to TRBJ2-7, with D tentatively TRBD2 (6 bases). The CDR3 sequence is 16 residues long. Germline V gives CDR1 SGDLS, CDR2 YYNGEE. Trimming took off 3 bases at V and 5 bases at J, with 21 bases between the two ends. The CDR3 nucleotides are TGTGCCAGCAGCGGCACCCGGGAGACGTTAGGGCACGAGCAGTACTTC. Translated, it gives CASSGTRETLGHEQYF. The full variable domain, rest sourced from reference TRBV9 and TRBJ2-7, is DSGVTQTPKHLITATGQRVTLRCSPRSGDLSVYWYQQSLDQGLQFLIQYYNGEERAKGNILERFSAQQFPDLHSELNLSSLELGDSALYFCASSGTRETLGHEQYFGPGTRLTVT.

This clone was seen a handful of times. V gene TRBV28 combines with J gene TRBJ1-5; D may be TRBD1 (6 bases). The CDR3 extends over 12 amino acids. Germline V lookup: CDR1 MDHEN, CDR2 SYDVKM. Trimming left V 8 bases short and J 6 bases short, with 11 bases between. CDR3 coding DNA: TGTGCCAGCTGTACAGGGTTTCAGCCCCAGCATTTT. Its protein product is CASCTGFQPQHF. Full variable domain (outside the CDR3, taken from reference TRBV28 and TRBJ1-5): DVKVTQSSRYLVKRTGEKVFLECVQDMDHENMFWYRQDPGLGLRLIYFSYDVKMKEKGDIPEGYSVSREKKERFSLILESASTNQTSMYLCASCTGFQPQHFGDGTRLSIL.

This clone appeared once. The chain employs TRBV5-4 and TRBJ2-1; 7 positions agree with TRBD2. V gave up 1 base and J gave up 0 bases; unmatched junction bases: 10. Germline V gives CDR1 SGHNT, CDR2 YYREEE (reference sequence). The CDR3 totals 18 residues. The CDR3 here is CASSLTSAGRSSYNEQFF. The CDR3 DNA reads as TGTGCCAGCAGCTTGACTAGCGCCGGGCGGAGCTCCTACAATGAGCAGTTCTTC.

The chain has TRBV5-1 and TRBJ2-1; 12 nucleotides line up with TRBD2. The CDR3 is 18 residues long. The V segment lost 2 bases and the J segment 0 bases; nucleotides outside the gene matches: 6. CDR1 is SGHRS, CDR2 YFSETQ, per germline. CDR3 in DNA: TGCGCCAGCAGCTTTCTAGCGGGAGGGCCGAGCTCCTACAATGAGCAGTTCTTC. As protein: CASSFLAGGPSSYNEQFF.

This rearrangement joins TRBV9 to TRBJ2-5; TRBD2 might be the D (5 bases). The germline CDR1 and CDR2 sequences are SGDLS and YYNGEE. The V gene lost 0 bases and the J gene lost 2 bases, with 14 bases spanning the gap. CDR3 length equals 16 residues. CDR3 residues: CASSVEGLARQETQYF. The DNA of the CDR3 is TGTGCCAGCAGCGTAGAAGGATTAGCGAGGCAAGAGACCCAGTACTTC.

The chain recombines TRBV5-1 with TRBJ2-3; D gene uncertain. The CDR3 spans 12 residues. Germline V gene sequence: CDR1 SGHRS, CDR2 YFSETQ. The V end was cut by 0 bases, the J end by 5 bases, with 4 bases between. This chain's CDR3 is CASSLAGDTQYF. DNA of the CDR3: TGCGCCAGCAGCTTGGCCGGAGATACGCAGTATTTT.

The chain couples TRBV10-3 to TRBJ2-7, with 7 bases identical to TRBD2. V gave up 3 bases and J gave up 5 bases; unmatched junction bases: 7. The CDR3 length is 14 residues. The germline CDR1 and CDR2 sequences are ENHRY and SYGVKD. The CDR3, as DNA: TGTGCCATCAGTGATCAGTGGGAGGGAAACGAGCAGTACTTC. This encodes CAISDQWEGNEQYF.

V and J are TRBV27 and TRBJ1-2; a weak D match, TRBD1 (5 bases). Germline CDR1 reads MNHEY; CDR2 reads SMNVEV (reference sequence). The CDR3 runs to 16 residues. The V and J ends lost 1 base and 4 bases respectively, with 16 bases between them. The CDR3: CASSLFGTSRGYGYTF. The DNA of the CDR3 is TGTGCCAGCAGTTTATTCGGGACTTCAAGGGGCTATGGCTACACCTTC.

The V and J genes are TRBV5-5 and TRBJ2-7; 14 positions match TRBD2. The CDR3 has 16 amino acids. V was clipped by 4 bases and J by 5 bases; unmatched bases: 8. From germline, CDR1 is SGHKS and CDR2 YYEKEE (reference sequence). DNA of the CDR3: TGTGCCAGCAGCGGGGGACTAGCGGGAGAGGCCCACGAGCAGTACTTC. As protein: CASSGGLAGEAHEQYF.

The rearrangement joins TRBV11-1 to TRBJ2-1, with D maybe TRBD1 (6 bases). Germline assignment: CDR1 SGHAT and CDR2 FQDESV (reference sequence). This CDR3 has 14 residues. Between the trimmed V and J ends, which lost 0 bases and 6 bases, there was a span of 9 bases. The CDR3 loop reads CASSLAQGGNEQFF. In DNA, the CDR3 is TGTGCCAGCAGCTTAGCGCAAGGGGGCAATGAGCAGTTCTTC.

The CDR3 is CASSFRDSDYYEQYF. CDR3 nucleotides: TGCGCCAGCAGTTTCCGGGACAGCGATTACTACGAGCAGTACTTC. This rearrangement joins TRBV5-1 to TRBJ2-7; TRBD1 agrees at 7 bases. Germline-derived CDR1 and CDR2 are SGHRS and YFSETQ. V trimming: 5 bases; J trimming: 3 bases; junction bases outside the gene matches: 11. The CDR3 has 15 amino acids.

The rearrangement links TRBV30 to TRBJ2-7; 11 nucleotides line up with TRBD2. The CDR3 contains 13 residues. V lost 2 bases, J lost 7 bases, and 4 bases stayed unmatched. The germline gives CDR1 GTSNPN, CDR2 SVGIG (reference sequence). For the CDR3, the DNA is TGTGCCTGGAGTACTAGCGGGAGAAGTGAGCAGTACTTC. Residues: CAWSTSGRSEQYF.

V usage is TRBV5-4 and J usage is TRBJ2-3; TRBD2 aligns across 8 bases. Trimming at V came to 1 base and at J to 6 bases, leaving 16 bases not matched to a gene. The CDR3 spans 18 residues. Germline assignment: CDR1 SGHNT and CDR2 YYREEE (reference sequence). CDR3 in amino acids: CASSLIRREVKGPDTQYF. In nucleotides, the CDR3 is TGTGCCAGCAGCTTGATTCGGCGGGAGGTAAAGGGCCCCGATACGCAGTATTTT.

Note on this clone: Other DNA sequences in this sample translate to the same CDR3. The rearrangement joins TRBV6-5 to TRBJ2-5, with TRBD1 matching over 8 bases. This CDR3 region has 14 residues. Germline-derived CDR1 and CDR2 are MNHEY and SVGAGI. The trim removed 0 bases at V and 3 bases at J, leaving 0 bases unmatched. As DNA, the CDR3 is TGTGCCAGCAGTTACTCGACAGGGGAAGAGACCCAGTACTTC. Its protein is CASSYSTGEETQYF.

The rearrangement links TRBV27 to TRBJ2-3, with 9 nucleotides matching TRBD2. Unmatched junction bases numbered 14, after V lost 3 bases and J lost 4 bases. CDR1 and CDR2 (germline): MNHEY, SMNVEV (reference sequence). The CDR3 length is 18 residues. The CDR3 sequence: CASSLRGLAGKEADTQYF. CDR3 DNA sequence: TGTGCCAGCAGTTTGAGAGGGCTAGCGGGAAAAGAGGCAGATACGCAGTATTTT.

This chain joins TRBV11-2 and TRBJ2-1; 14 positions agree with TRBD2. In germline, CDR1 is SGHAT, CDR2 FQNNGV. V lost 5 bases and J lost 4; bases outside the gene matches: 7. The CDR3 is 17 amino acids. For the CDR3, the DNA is TGTGCCAGCAGCGACGGGACTAGCGGGAGTAATTACAATGAGCAGTTCTTC. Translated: CASSDGTSGSNYNEQFF. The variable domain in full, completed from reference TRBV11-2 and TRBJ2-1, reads EAGVAQSPRYKIIEKRQSVAFWCNPISGHATLYWYQQILGQGPKLLIQFQNNGVVDDSQLPKDRFSAERLKGVDSTLKIQPAKLEDSAVYLCASSDGTSGSNYNEQFFGPGTRLTVL.

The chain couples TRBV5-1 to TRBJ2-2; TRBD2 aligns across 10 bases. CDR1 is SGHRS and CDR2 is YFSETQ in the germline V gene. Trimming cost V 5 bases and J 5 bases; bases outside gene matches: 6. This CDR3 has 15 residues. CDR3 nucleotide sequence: TGCGCCAGCAGGTTTCTAGCGGGAGTAACCGGGGAGCTGTTTTTT. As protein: CASRFLAGVTGELFF.

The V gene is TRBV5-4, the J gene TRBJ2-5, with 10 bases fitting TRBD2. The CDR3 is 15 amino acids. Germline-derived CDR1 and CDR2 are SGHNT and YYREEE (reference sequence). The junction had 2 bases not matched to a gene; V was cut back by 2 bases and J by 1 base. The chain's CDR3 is CASSFVAGGQETQYF. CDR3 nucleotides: TGTGCCAGCAGCTTTGTAGCGGGAGGCCAAGAGACCCAGTACTTC.